This TCR beta chain appears in the sequencing data of a study of T cells after yellow fever vaccination. In TCRdb, the 5' RACE reads were re-called with MiXCR into one record per CDR3 protein. Of almost 600,000 distinct CDR3 sequences listed, 13% were seen once; the top ten hold roughly an eighth. Per the germline V gene, CDR1 is SQVTM and CDR2 is ANQGSEA. V was shortened by 4 bases and J by 2 bases, with 6 bases between the two germline ends. The CDR3 contains 11 residues. Whole-study findings and limits: Researchers cautioned that FACS-sorted repertoires could harbor abundant clonotypes contaminating from the bulk population.

This clonotype was seen more than once but under ten times. Its matching antigen is unknown. This TCR was sampled from a man aged 30-40 years who received the YFV17D yellow fever vaccine. The source material was PBMCs, sampled on the day of the yellow fever booster vaccination. J is TRBJ2-7 and V is TRBV29-1, with D hard to call. The CDR3 coding sequence is TGCAGCGTTGCCTCGGCCTACGAGCAGTACTTC. This translates into CSVASAYEQYF.